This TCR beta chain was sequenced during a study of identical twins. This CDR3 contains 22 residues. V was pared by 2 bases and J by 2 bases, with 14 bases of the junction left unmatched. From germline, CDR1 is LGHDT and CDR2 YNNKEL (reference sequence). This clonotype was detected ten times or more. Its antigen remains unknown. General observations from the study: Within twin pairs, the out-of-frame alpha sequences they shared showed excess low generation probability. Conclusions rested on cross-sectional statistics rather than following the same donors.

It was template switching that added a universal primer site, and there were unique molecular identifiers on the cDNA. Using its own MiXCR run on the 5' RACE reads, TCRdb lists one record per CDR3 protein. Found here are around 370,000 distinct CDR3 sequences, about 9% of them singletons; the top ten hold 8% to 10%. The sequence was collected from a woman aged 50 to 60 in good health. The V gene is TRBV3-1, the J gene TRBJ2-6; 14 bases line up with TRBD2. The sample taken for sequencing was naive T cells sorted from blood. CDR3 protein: CASSQSYQGLAGVGTGANVLTF. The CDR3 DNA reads TGTGCCAGCAGCCAAAGTTACCAGGGACTAGCGGGAGTAGGGACTGGGGCCAACGTCCTGACTTTC.